This is a list of T cell receptor beta chains from one sample in a study of blood T cells in healthy people across ages. TCRdb passed the 5' RACE reads through MiXCR, listing each CDR3 protein once. The sample includes 700,000 or so distinct CDR3 sequences, 20% to 25% of them seen just once. The sequencing sample was made of blood. These receptor sequences come from a man between 70 and 80 years old in good health. Both conserved end residues are part of each CDR3. Each record gives: V gene, J gene, D gene, clone size, CDR3 DNA, CDR3 protein. D genes are given only for firm matches. Expanded clones get a size class; other rows say once, few or many, or leave the size out.

TRBV14	TRBJ2-7	TRBD1	few	TGTGCCAGCAGCCAGATCCCCGGGACAGGGAGTGAGGTGCAGTACTTC	CASSQIPGTGSEVQYF
TRBV12-3/TRBV12-4	TRBJ2-1	TRBD2	-	TGTGCCAGCAGTTCCTGGAGCGGGAGCCGAAATGAGCAGTTCTTC	CASSSWSGSRNEQFF
TRBV2	TRBJ2-3	-	few	TGTGCCAGCACTAGACTAGTGCTCACTAGCACAGATACGCAGTATTTT	CASTRLVLTSTDTQYF
TRBV10-3	TRBJ2-7	-	few	TGTGCCATCAGTCCAAACCGGGAGACCTACGAGCAGTACTTC	CAISPNRETYEQYF
TRBV7-2	TRBJ1-2	-	-	TGTGCCAGCACCGGGGGTGGGTATGGCTACACCTTC	CASTGGGYGYTF
TRBV18	TRBJ2-3	-	few	TGTGCCAGCTCAATACAACCGCTGGGCGCAGATACGCAGTATTTT	CASSIQPLGADTQYF
TRBV18	TRBJ2-1	TRBD2	-	TGTGCCAGCTCACTCGGACTAGCGGGGTATGAGCAGTTCTTC	CASSLGLAGYEQFF
TRBV11-2	TRBJ2-5	TRBD1	-	TGTGCCAGCAGCTTCACAGGACAGGGACGCGAGACCCAGTACTTC	CASSFTGQGRETQYF
TRBV12-3/TRBV12-4	TRBJ2-6	TRBD1	-	TGTGCCAGCAGTTCCGGGACAGGGCTTGCTGGGGCCAACGTCCTGACTTTC	CASSSGTGLAGANVLTF
TRBV2	TRBJ1-5	-	few	TGTGCCAGCAGTGGAGGACAGCAAAGACAGCCCCAGCATTTT	CASSGGQQRQPQHF
TRBV5-1	TRBJ2-1	TRBD1	few	TGCGCCAGCAGCAGGAAACAGGGGGATGAGCAGTTCTTC	CASSRKQGDEQFF
TRBV6-5	TRBJ1-1	TRBD1	-	TGTGCCAGCAGTTACCGTATGGACAGGGCAAACACTGAAGCTTTCTTT	CASSYRMDRANTEAFF
TRBV28	TRBJ2-7	-	few	TGTGCCAGCAGTTTACCGACGACAGGCTACGAGCAGTACTTC	CASSLPTTGYEQYF
TRBV20-1	TRBJ1-1	-	-	TGCAGTGCTACCGCATTAGCAGGGTTGAACACTGAAGCTTTCTTT	CSATALAGLNTEAFF
TRBV20-1	TRBJ2-6	TRBD1	once	TGCAGTGCTACCGACAGGGCCCCCTCTGGGGCCAACGTCCTGACTTTC	CSATDRAPSGANVLTF
TRBV12-3/TRBV12-4	TRBJ2-1	TRBD2	few	TGTGCCAGCAGTTATCTAGCGGGGGGACACAATGAGCAGTTCTTC	CASSYLAGGHNEQFF
TRBV6-6	TRBJ1-2	TRBD1	few	TGTGCCAGCAGTTACTTGGCAGGGGGATCTAGTTATGGCTACACCTTC	CASSYLAGGSSYGYTF
TRBV4-1	TRBJ1-4	-	few	TGCGCCAGCAGCCAAGGTTTTGGGCACGGCCGCGCCGGAAATGAAAAACTGTTTTTT	CASSQGFGHGRAGNEKLFF
TRBV29-1	TRBJ2-7	-	few	TGCAGCGTAGGACTTGCCTACGAGCAGTACTTC	CSVGLAYEQYF
TRBV12-3/TRBV12-4	TRBJ1-6	-	-	TGTGCCAGCAGCGGACAGTGGGGAAATTCACCCCTCCACTTT	CASSGQWGNSPLHF
TRBV20-1	TRBJ2-5	-	-	TGCAGTGCTGCTCCGGGGGTCGGTTTAGAGACCCAGTACTTC	CSAAPGVGLETQYF
TRBV18	TRBJ2-3	-	-	TGTGCCAGCTCTCGACTCCCGGCAACAGATACGCAGTATTTT	CASSRLPATDTQYF
TRBV20-1	TRBJ1-2	-	-	TGCAGTGCTAGTCCCTCTCGAAGTGGTAGCTACACCTTC	CSASPSRSGSYTF
TRBV18	TRBJ1-6	-	-	TGTGCCAGCTCACGGTTTTTAACAGACGATAATTCACCCCTCCACTTT	CASSRFLTDDNSPLHF
TRBV12-3/TRBV12-4	TRBJ2-2	-	-	TGTGCCAGCAGTTCTTGGGCCGGGGAGCTGTTTTTT	CASSSWAGELFF
TRBV29-1	TRBJ2-3	-	few	TGCAGCGTAACCCGGGCAAGTACGCAGTATTTT	CSVTRASTQYF
TRBV6-6	TRBJ2-3	-	few	TGTGCCAGCAGCCAACAGGGACGAGCAGATACGCAGTATTTT	CASSQQGRADTQYF
TRBV7-2	TRBJ2-1	-	many	TGTGCCAGCAGCTTAGCGCTTGGCGGGATCCCGGAGCAGTTCTTC	CASSLALGGIPEQFF
TRBV6-1	TRBJ2-1	-	few	TGTGCCAGCACCCCCCCTGGGGATGAGCAGTTCTTC	CASTPPGDEQFF
TRBV25-1	TRBJ1-4	TRBD1	few	TGTGCCAGCCGGCGACCAGGGGGCCCGAATGAAAAACTGTTTTTT	CASRRPGGPNEKLFF
TRBV6-1	TRBJ1-4	TRBD1	-	TGTGCCAGCAGTGCCATTCCGGGACAGGGAACCGAAAAACTGTTTTTT	CASSAIPGQGTEKLFF
TRBV11-1	TRBJ1-5	-	many	TGTGCCAGCAGCAAAGCCGGGAACAATCAGCCCCAGCATTTT	CASSKAGNNQPQHF
TRBV7-2	TRBJ2-3	-	few	TGTGCCAGCAGCCCGGGGGGCGTAGTAGATACGCAGTATTTT	CASSPGGVVDTQYF
TRBV20-1	TRBJ1-2	-	few	TGCAGTGCTAGAGAGCGGGACTCCCCCAGGGGCTACACCTTC	CSARERDSPRGYTF
TRBV6-2/TRBV6-3	TRBJ2-2	TRBD2	few	TGTGCCAGCAGACCGGGACTAGCGGGAGGGCCCGGCACCGGGGAGCTGTTTTTT	CASRPGLAGGPGTGELFF
TRBV12-3/TRBV12-4	TRBJ1-1	TRBD1	few	TGTGCCAGCAGAAGGACAGGGGCGAACACTGAAGCTTTCTTT	CASRRTGANTEAFF
TRBV3-1	TRBJ2-1	TRBD2	-	TGTGCCAGCAGCCAAAGTGTGCTAGCGGGGGGGCCTGCTTTCTCCTACAATGAGCAGTTCTTC	CASSQSVLAGGPAFSYNEQFF
TRBV27	TRBJ1-4	TRBD1	-	TGTGCCAGCAGTCAGACAGGGCGGAATGAAAAACTGTTTTTT	CASSQTGRNEKLFF
TRBV29-1	TRBJ1-1	-	-	TGCAGCGTGAGCGAGGGGTCGGCGAACACTGAAGCTTTCTTT	CSVSEGSANTEAFF
TRBV7-9	TRBJ2-1	TRBD2	many	TGTGCCAGCAGTCTAGCGGGGGGGTACAATGAGCAGTTCTTC	CASSLAGGYNEQFF
TRBV5-1	TRBJ2-1	TRBD2	many	TGCGCCAGCAGCGTGCTAGCGGGAGCCTACAATGAGCAGTTCTTC	CASSVLAGAYNEQFF
TRBV20-1	TRBJ2-1	TRBD2	-	TGCAGTGCTAGAGCAAGCGGGAGGACGTCCTACAATGAGCAGTTCTTC	CSARASGRTSYNEQFF
TRBV5-1	TRBJ2-2	-	few	TGCGCCAGCAGCTTGGGTATGAACACCGGGGAGCTGTTTTTT	CASSLGMNTGELFF
TRBV28	TRBJ2-7	-	-	TGTGCCAGCACTCGGGGCGTTTCAACCTACGAGCAGTACTTC	CASTRGVSTYEQYF
TRBV6-1	TRBJ2-1	TRBD2	-	TGTGCCAGCAGTGAACTAGCGGGGGGTTGGAATGAGCAGTTCTTC	CASSELAGGWNEQFF
TRBV6-5	TRBJ2-7	TRBD1	few	TGTGCCAGCAGTTACTCGATAGAGGGGGCGCGGTACGAGCAGTACTTC	CASSYSIEGARYEQYF
TRBV7-9	TRBJ1-1	-	few	TGTGCCAGCAGCTTTGGTGGGACGGCCAACACTGAAGCTTTCTTT	CASSFGGTANTEAFF
TRBV28	TRBJ2-7	TRBD2	-	TGTGCCAGCAGTTCCCCCGGGACTAGCGGGAGCTCCTACGAGCAGTACTTC	CASSSPGTSGSSYEQYF
TRBV20-1	TRBJ1-2	TRBD1	few	TGCAGTGCTAGAGATCGGTCCGGGACAGGGGCAGACTATGGCTACACCTTC	CSARDRSGTGADYGYTF
TRBV4-1	TRBJ2-5	TRBD2	-	TGCGCCAGCAGCCAGCTAGCGGTGGGAGAGACCCAGTACTTC	CASSQLAVGETQYF
TRBV6-5	TRBJ2-7	-	-	TGTGCCAGCAGTTACTCTGCGGGCGCCAGCTCCTACGAGCAGTACTTC	CASSYSAGASSYEQYF
TRBV5-1	TRBJ2-5	-	-	TGCGCCAGCAGCTTTGAAATGACCCAGTACTTC	CASSFEMTQYF
TRBV6-2/TRBV6-3	TRBJ2-1	-	few	TGTGCCAGCAGTTTCACCCCGGGTCGGGCTGACTACAATGAGCAGTTCTTC	CASSFTPGRADYNEQFF
TRBV11-2	TRBJ2-7	-	-	TGTGCCAGCAGCTTAGCGGGGGGCGCGGAGTACGAGCAGTACTTC	CASSLAGGAEYEQYF
TRBV14	TRBJ2-3	-	few	TGTGCCAGCAGCCCCCGTGGGCGCACAGATACGCAGTATTTT	CASSPRGRTDTQYF
TRBV7-9	TRBJ2-6	-	few	TGTGCCAGCGGTGGACAGTTCCCTTCTGGGGCCAACGTCCTGACTTTC	CASGGQFPSGANVLTF
TRBV2	TRBJ1-2	-	once	TGTGCCAGCAGTGAAGGGGGGAAGCGGGGCTACACCTTC	CASSEGGKRGYTF
TRBV10-3	TRBJ2-3	-	few	TGTGCCATCGGGGGGTTAGATACGCAGTATTTT	CAIGGLDTQYF
TRBV27	TRBJ1-1	-	once	TGTGCCAGCAGTTTAGAGGCCCGGGTGGGCACTGAAGCTTTCTTT	CASSLEARVGTEAFF
TRBV27	TRBJ2-5	-	few	TGTGCCAGCAGTTTCAGGCAAAAACCCTACCAAGAGACCCAGTACTTC	CASSFRQKPYQETQYF